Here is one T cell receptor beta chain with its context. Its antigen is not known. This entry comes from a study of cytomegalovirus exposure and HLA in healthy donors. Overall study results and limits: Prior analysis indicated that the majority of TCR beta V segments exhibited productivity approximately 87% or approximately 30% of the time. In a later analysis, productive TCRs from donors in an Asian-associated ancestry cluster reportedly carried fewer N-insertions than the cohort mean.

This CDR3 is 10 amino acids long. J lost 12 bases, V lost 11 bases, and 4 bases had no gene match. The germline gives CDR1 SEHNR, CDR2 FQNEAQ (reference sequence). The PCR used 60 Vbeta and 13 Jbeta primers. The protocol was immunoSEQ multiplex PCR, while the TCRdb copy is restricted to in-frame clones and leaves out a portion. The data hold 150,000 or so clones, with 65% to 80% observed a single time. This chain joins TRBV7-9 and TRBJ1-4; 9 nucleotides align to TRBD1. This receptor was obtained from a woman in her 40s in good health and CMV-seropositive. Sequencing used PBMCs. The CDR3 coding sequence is TGTGCCGGGGACAGGGCGGAACTGTTTTTT. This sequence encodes CAGDRAELFF. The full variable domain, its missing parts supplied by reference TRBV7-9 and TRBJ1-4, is DTGVSQNPRHKITKRGQNVTFRCDPISEHNRLYWYRQTLGQGPEFLTYFQNEAQLEKSRLLSDRFSAERPKGSFSTLEIQRTEQGDSAMYLCAGDRAELFFGSGTQLSVL.